This record concerns one T cell receptor beta chain sequence. This sample is part of a study of blood T cell repertoires in COVID-19. Background on the study: From T cells, B-cell-depleted T cells, or PBMCs came the material, which was cDNA or gDNA.

Only in-frame clones appear in the TCRdb table, and some are missing; sequencing was by immunoSEQ multiplex PCR. Of 5,500 to 6,000 clones in the sample, approximately 88% were seen once. J was trimmed by 4 bases and V by 6 bases; bases with no gene match: 7. The V gene's germline CDR1 is MDHEN and CDR2 SYDVKM. The CDR3 contains 15 residues. The source is a human donor in a cohort sampled during active COVID-19. The specimen was peripheral blood. The J gene is TRBJ2-7, the V gene TRBV28; 12 nucleotides line up with TRBD2. CDR3 nucleotides: TGTGCCAGCAGCGAAGGGACTAGCGGGCCGTACGAGCAGTACTTC. Translating it yields CASSEGTSGPYEQYF.